Listed here is a single T cell receptor beta chain. The source of the sample is a study of blood T cell repertoires in COVID-19. Across the study: Acute and convalescent COVID-19 specimens originated in the United States, Italy and Spain. Sample material is recorded as cDNA or gDNA derived from T cells, B-cell-depleted T cells, or PBMCs.

The length of the CDR3 is 14 residues. Germline lookup yields CDR1 LGHDT and CDR2 YNNKEL (reference sequence). V was clipped by 6 bases and J by 1 base, with 10 bases between them. Per the original data handling: By means of reference gene primer amplification, nucleated cell counts were estimated. The data were produced by immunoSEQ multiplex PCR, yet TCRdb's version contains in-frame clones alone and is incomplete. That table gives V, J and clone size, and the DNA gave D and trimming. Among over 90,000 clones, over 75% were seen once, and the ten largest hold 17%. The J gene is TRBJ2-1, the V gene TRBV3-1 (or the pseudogene TRBV3-2); possibly TRBD2 for D (6 bases). Material: peripheral blood. The source is a human donor in a cohort sampled during active COVID-19. The CDR3 DNA reads as TGTGCCAGCAGTCACGCGGGATCCTACAATGAGCAGTTCTTC. Its translation: CASSHAGSYNEQFF.